This TCR beta chain was recorded in a study of blood T cell repertoires in COVID-19. Study context: Samples taken during acute and convalescent COVID-19 were collected in the United States, Italy and Spain. Sample material is recorded as cDNA or gDNA derived from T cells, B-cell-depleted T cells, or PBMCs.

Authors' analysis steps: Estimation of nucleated cell counts was performed using reference gene primer amplification. The repertoire was sequenced with immunoSEQ multiplex PCR; TCRdb's copy has only in-frame clones and lacks some. For V, J and clone size, that table is used; D and trimming come from the DNA. The profile shows 95,000 to 100,000 clones, about 86% of them singletons. The ends were cut back, 11 bases at V and 0 bases at J, with 12 bases in the middle. The germline gives CDR1 ENHRY, CDR2 SYGVKD. The CDR3 sequence is 13 residues long. V gene TRBV10-3 combines with J gene TRBJ2-3; D is possibly TRBD1 (6 bases). This receptor was obtained from an elderly man with acute or convalescent COVID-19. The material sequenced was peripheral blood. In DNA, the CDR3 is TGTGCCTCCCAGGGGAGCAGCACAGATACGCAGTATTTT. Protein sequence: CASQGSSTDTQYF.